The table lists the clone carrying this TCR beta chain with a few counts. The antigen is unknown. These data originate in a study of T cells in Graves' hyperthyroidism and ophthalmopathy. General observations from the study: Clonotypes that were expanded in thyroid above 0.001 mostly appeared in blood too. Ophthalmopathy got predicted by the model a median about six months before its onset.

The CDR3 is 13 amino acids. Germline CDR1 and CDR2: MNHEY and SMNVEV (reference sequence). With 3 bases removed from V and 7 bases from J, the gap between germline ends came to 12 bases. Uncontrolled infection, other autoimmune disease, pregnancy or lactation barred patients from enrollment. Researchers amplified the TCR beta CDR3 regions from RNA transcripts. HTBI primers drove first-round RT-PCR of the TCR CDR3. TCRdb re-analysed the multiplex PCR reads in MiXCR, keeping a single row per CDR3 protein. The table includes under 450,000 distinct CDR3 sequences, about 17% detected once. This chain links TRBV27 with TRBJ1-2; tentative D call: TRBD1 (6 bases). The clonotype originates from a woman aged 30 to 39 with Graves' hyperthyroidism that later progressed to Graves' ophthalmopathy. Sequenced material: blood. The chain's CDR3 is CASSLGGARGYTF. The CDR3 region has the DNA TGTGCCAGCAGTTTGGGGGGGGCGCGTGGCTACACCTTC.